A single sample gave rise to the 32 T cell receptor beta chains below, sequenced in a study of blood T cell repertoires in COVID-19. Sequencing was performed with immunoSEQ multiplex PCR; in TCRdb, only in-frame clones are kept and a portion is missing. The sample yields about 250,000 clones, approximately 91% seen once. The sample was peripheral blood. These receptors all come from a middle-aged woman who had recovered from COVID-19.

The gene calls are TRBV19 and TRBJ1-4; 7 bases agree with TRBD1. The V gene's germline CDR1 is LNHDA and CDR2 SQIVND (reference sequence). This CDR3 comprises 15 residues. J lost 0 bases, V lost 3 bases, and 1 base had no gene match. In DNA, the CDR3 is TGTGCCAGTAGTATTGGACAGGCAACTAATGAAAAACTGTTTTTT. Translated: CASSIGQATNEKLFF.

This chain uses TRBV14 with TRBJ2-2; the match to TRBD2 covers 7 bases. From germline, CDR1 is SGHDN and CDR2 FVKESK. V dropped 5 bases and J dropped 6; count of bases not matched to a gene: 9. The CDR3 sequence is 15 residues long. As DNA, the CDR3 is TGTGCCAGCAGCTTCAAGCGGGACCCCCCCGGGGAGCTGTTTTTT. As protein: CASSFKRDPPGELFF.

This clone was counted once. V usage is TRBV12-3 or TRBV12-4 and J usage is TRBJ2-1; 8 bases fit TRBD1. The CDR3 has 13 amino acids. The V gene end was trimmed by 8 bases and the J gene end by 6 bases; junction bases not matched to a gene: 6. CDR3 loop: CASSRGLGNEQFF. The CDR3 coding sequence is TGTGCCAGCTCCAGGGGGCTAGGCAATGAGCAGTTCTTC.

This clone is a singleton in its sample. This sequence joins TRBV6-5 and TRBJ2-7, with 14 nucleotides matching TRBD2. The CDR3 spans 15 residues. Trimming cost V 6 bases and J 2 bases; bases outside gene matches: 3. Germline-derived CDR1 and CDR2 are MNHEY and SVGAGI. CDR3 coding DNA: TGTGCCAGCAGATTGACTAGCGGGAGGGCCTACGAGCAGTACTTC. This encodes CASRLTSGRAYEQYF.

The gene calls are TRBV5-5 and TRBJ1-1, with 9 bases aligning to TRBD1. With 2 bases clipped from V and 3 bases from J, the junction kept 5 bases outside the gene matches. The CDR3 length is 15 residues. Germline CDR1 is SGHKS and CDR2 is YYEKEE (reference sequence). CDR3 DNA: TGTGCCAGCAGCTTATGGGACAGGGCGGACACTGAAGCTTTCTTT. Its protein product is CASSLWDRADTEAFF.

This clone was seen just once. This chain uses TRBV7-9 with TRBJ2-7; 9 nucleotides line up with TRBD2. This CDR3 has 15 amino acids. J gave up 4 bases and V 5 bases, and 9 bases lay outside the gene matches. Germline CDR1 SEHNR, CDR2 FQNEAQ (reference sequence). The CDR3 loop reads CASSPSGAGGYEQYF. DNA for the CDR3: TGTGCCAGCAGCCCGTCCGGAGCGGGAGGATACGAGCAGTACTTC.

This chain joins TRBV5-6 and TRBJ2-5; D perhaps matches TRBD2 (5 bases). V was shortened by 0 bases and J by 1 base, with 7 bases between the two germline ends. CDR1 is SGHDT and CDR2 is YYEEEE in the germline V gene. The CDR3 runs 14 residues. CDR3 loop: CASSLGEFQETQYF. DNA for the CDR3: TGTGCCAGCAGCTTGGGGGAGTTCCAAGAGACCCAGTACTTC.

This chain joins TRBV5-8 and TRBJ2-1; a possible D gene is TRBD2 (5 bases). This CDR3 region has 17 residues. Germline V gives CDR1 SGHTS, CDR2 YDEGEE. Trimming pared 3 bases from V and 4 bases from J, leaving 20 bases between. CDR3 sequence: CASSSILGSLQYNEQFF. The DNA of the CDR3 is TGTGCCAGCAGCTCTATCCTAGGGAGTCTCCAATACAATGAGCAGTTCTTC.

The V and J genes are TRBV6-4 and TRBJ2-3; the D gene is possibly TRBD1 (6 bases). The CDR3 loop spans 15 amino acids. Germline V gene lookup returns CDR1 MRHNA and CDR2 SNTAGT. Deletions cut 6 bases from V and 0 bases from J, with 13 bases between. In DNA, the CDR3 is TGTGCCAGCAGGCGGACAGCGACTAGCACAGATACGCAGTATTTT. Protein product: CASRRTATSTDTQYF.

The V and J genes are TRBV28 and TRBJ2-7; 7 nucleotides line up with TRBD1. This CDR3 spans 13 amino acids. The germline gives CDR1 MDHEN, CDR2 SYDVKM. Trimming took 7 bases from V and 0 from J; bases not matched to a gene: 3. CDR3 sequence (DNA): TGTGCCAGCACCACAGGGGCCTCCTACGAGCAGTACTTC. As protein: CASTTGASYEQYF.

The chain couples TRBV4-2 to TRBJ1-1, with D unclear. Germline CDR1 reads LGHNA; CDR2 reads YNFKEQ. This CDR3 region has 13 residues. The germline V and J ends were trimmed by 2 bases and 1 base, with 5 bases remaining between them. This CDR3 reads CASSQRENTEAFF. CDR3 nucleotide sequence: TGTGCCAGCAGCCAAAGAGAGAACACTGAAGCTTTCTTT.

This sequence joins TRBV14 and TRBJ1-2, with no clear D. Germline assignment: CDR1 SGHDN and CDR2 FVKESK. V dropped 4 bases and J dropped 8 bases, with 17 bases sitting between them. This CDR3 contains 14 residues. CDR3 nucleotide sequence: TGTGCCAGCAGCCCCTCGCGGCTCGGAGTCGGCTACACCTTC. Its protein product is CASSPSRLGVGYTF.

V usage is TRBV10-2 and J usage is TRBJ1-1; D gene unclear. Germline V gives CDR1 WSHSY, CDR2 SAAADI. Trimming left V 4 bases short and J 0 bases short, with 6 bases between. The CDR3 runs 13 residues. The CDR3 sequence: CASSVGVNTEAFF. The CDR3 nucleotides are TGCGCCAGCAGTGTCGGGGTGAACACTGAAGCTTTCTTT.

V gene TRBV5-1 combines with J gene TRBJ2-3; D not resolved. With 0 bases removed from V and 4 bases from J, the gap between germline ends came to 9 bases. The CDR3 length is 14 residues. Germline lookup yields CDR1 SGHRS and CDR2 YFSETQ. Here the CDR3 DNA reads TGCGCCAGCAGCTTGGCCATAGAGGCAGATACGCAGTATTTT. As protein: CASSLAIEADTQYF.

This chain uses TRBV14 with TRBJ2-7, with D maybe TRBD2 (6 bases). The CDR3 is 14 residues long. The V end was cut by 4 bases, the J end by 2 bases, with 12 bases between. Germline V gives CDR1 SGHDN, CDR2 FVKESK. The CDR3 protein is CASSPGLDPYEQYF. CDR3 DNA: TGTGCCAGCAGCCCGGGACTTGATCCCTACGAGCAGTACTTC. Looking up the rest from reference TRBV14 and TRBJ2-7 gives the full variable domain: EAGVTQFPSHSVIEKGQTVTLRCDPISGHDNLYWYRRVMGKEIKFLLHFVKESKQDESGMPNNRFLAERTGGTYSTLKVQPAELEDSGVYFCASSPGLDPYEQYFGPGTRLTVT.

This clone was picked up one time. The V gene is TRBV7-9, the J gene TRBJ2-7; the match to TRBD2 covers 13 bases. Germline assignment: CDR1 SEHNR and CDR2 FQNEAQ (reference sequence). The CDR3 contains 15 residues. V trimming: 5 bases; J trimming: 5 bases; junction bases outside the gene matches: 6. The CDR3 reads CASSPTSGRAHEQYF. The CDR3 nucleotides are TGTGCCAGCAGCCCCACTAGCGGGAGGGCCCACGAGCAGTACTTC.

The rearrangement uses TRBV5-1 and TRBJ2-7; 8 bases align to TRBD1. Germline CDR1 and CDR2: SGHRS and YFSETQ. Trimming cost V 4 bases and J 0 bases; bases outside gene matches: 3. The CDR3 extends over 14 amino acids. CDR3 sequence (DNA): TGCGCCAGCAGCCCGGGACAGGACTCCTACGAGCAGTACTTC. Protein sequence: CASSPGQDSYEQYF.

This clone came up once. The sample has other DNA sequences that encode this CDR3 too. The chain employs TRBV24-1 and TRBJ2-5, with 7 bases that match TRBD1. Germline trimming cut 4 bases from V and 2 bases from J; bases unmatched to any gene: 3. The germline V gene encodes CDR1 KGHDR and CDR2 SFDVKD. CDR3 length: 14 amino acids. The CDR3 DNA is TGTGCCACCAGTGACAGGGACAGTCAAGAGACCCAGTACTTC. It codes for CATSDRDSQETQYF.

The sample holds many counts of this clone. The V gene is TRBV6-4, the J gene TRBJ1-5, with TRBD1 identical over 9 bases. The CDR3 spans 14 residues. With V trimmed by 4 bases and J by 5 bases, 3 bases remained unmatched. Germline CDR1 is MRHNA and CDR2 is SNTAGT. The CDR3 is CASSGRDRDQPQHF. CDR3 DNA: TGTGCCAGCAGTGGCCGGGACAGGGATCAGCCCCAGCATTTT.

Concerning this clone: Other nucleotide sequences from this sample produce the same CDR3. V gene TRBV3-1 (or the pseudogene TRBV3-2) combines with J gene TRBJ2-3; TRBD2 aligns across 9 bases. The V gene's germline CDR1 is LGHDT and CDR2 YNNKEL (reference sequence). The trim removed 4 bases at V and 2 bases at J, leaving 4 bases unmatched. The CDR3 covers 15 residues. CDR3: CASSPLAGSTDTQYF. The CDR3 region has the DNA TGTGCCAGCAGCCCACTAGCGGGCTCCACAGATACGCAGTATTTT.

The chain couples TRBV6-6 to TRBJ2-7, with 10 bases that match TRBD2. CDR3 length: 14 amino acids. Trimming cost V 7 bases and J 1 base; bases outside gene matches: 4. Germline CDR1 MNHNY, CDR2 SVGAGI (reference sequence). CDR3 sequence reads: CASTGTSASYEQYF. The CDR3 nucleotides read TGTGCCAGCACCGGGACTAGCGCATCCTACGAGCAGTACTTC.

The chain links TRBV19 to TRBJ2-2, with TRBD2 identical over 8 bases. V dropped 5 bases and J dropped 6; count of bases not matched to a gene: 8. Germline values: CDR1 LNHDA, CDR2 SQIVND (reference sequence). The CDR3 loop spans 15 amino acids. The CDR3 DNA reads TGTGCCAGTAGTTCGATAGCGGGAAACCCCGGGGAGCTGTTTTTT. Encoded protein: CASSSIAGNPGELFF.

This clone turned up a few times. This chain uses TRBV7-9 with TRBJ2-1, with D perhaps matching TRBD1 (5 bases). V gave up 5 bases and J gave up 2 bases, with 19 bases separating them. Germline loops: CDR1 SEHNR, CDR2 FQNEAQ (reference sequence). This CDR3 is built from 17 residues. The CDR3 DNA reads TGTGCCAGCAGCCTACTCTGGGCAGGGAATCCCTACAATGAGCAGTTCTTC. Protein: CASSLLWAGNPYNEQFF.

V is TRBV27 and J is TRBJ2-7, with 9 nucleotides matching TRBD1. This CDR3 region has 14 residues. Germline lookup yields CDR1 MNHEY and CDR2 SMNVEV (reference sequence). The ends lost 5 bases at V and 3 bases at J; junction bases unmatched: 5. The CDR3 loop reads CASSLRQGDYEQYF. The CDR3 DNA sequence: TGTGCCAGCAGTCTAAGACAGGGGGACTACGAGCAGTACTTC.

Notes on this clone: The sample has other DNA sequences that encode this CDR3 too. The chain carries TRBV28 and TRBJ2-7; 7 nucleotides align to TRBD2. The ends lost 3 bases at V and 7 bases at J; junction bases unmatched: 0. Germline assignment: CDR1 MDHEN and CDR2 SYDVKM. CDR3 size: 11 residues. DNA of the CDR3: TGTGCCAGCAGTTTCGGGGGGGAGCAGTACTTC. Translating it yields CASSFGGEQYF. Filled out from reference TRBV28 and TRBJ2-7, the complete variable domain reads DVKVTQSSRYLVKRTGEKVFLECVQDMDHENMFWYRQDPGLGLRLIYFSYDVKMKEKGDIPEGYSVSREKKERFSLILESASTNQTSMYLCASSFGGEQYFGPGTRLTVT.

CDR3 protein: CATSRLGQNTGELFF. CDR3 sequence (DNA): TGTGCCACCAGCAGGCTCGGACAGAACACCGGGGAGCTGTTTTTT. The V gene is TRBV15, the J gene TRBJ2-2; tentative D call: TRBD1 (5 bases). V dropped 3 bases and J dropped 1 base, with 9 bases sitting between them. From germline, CDR1 is LNHNV and CDR2 YYDKDF (reference sequence). The CDR3 runs to 15 residues.

This sequence joins TRBV7-2 and TRBJ2-5; 7 bases match TRBD2. V gave up 5 bases and J gave up 4 bases; unmatched junction bases: 16. This CDR3 contains 17 residues. Per germline, CDR1 SGHTA and CDR2 FQGNSA. For the CDR3, the DNA is TGTGCCAGCAGCCCGCAAGAAGGCGGGAGTTTCGGAGAGACCCAGTACTTC. Its protein product is CASSPQEGGSFGETQYF.

CDR3 DNA sequence: TGTGCCAGCAGCGGTGGACAGGGATACTACGAGCAGTACTTC. Its protein product is CASSGGQGYYEQYF. The chain combines TRBV9 with TRBJ2-7, with 8 bases lining up with TRBD1. V was pared by 3 bases and J by 3 bases, with 5 bases of the junction left unmatched. CDR1 is SGDLS and CDR2 is YYNGEE in the germline V gene. This CDR3 contains 14 residues.

This clone occurred once. The CDR3 is CASSEQGGTSYEQYF. CDR3 DNA: TGTGCCAGCAGTGAACAGGGCGGAACGTCCTACGAGCAGTACTTC. This chain links TRBV6-1 with TRBJ2-7; TRBD1 might be the D (5 bases). This CDR3 has 15 residues. V was shortened by 2 bases and J by 1 base, with 12 bases between the two germline ends. CDR1 MNHNS and CDR2 SASEGT come from the germline V gene.

In DNA form, the CDR3 reads TGTGCCAGCAGCTCGGGACAGAACCAAGAGACCCAGTACTTC. This codes for CASSSGQNQETQYF. The chain uses TRBV28 and TRBJ2-5, with 7 bases fitting TRBD1. Germline loops: CDR1 MDHEN, CDR2 SYDVKM. The length of the CDR3 is 14 residues. Unmatched junction bases numbered 4, after V lost 6 bases and J lost 0 bases.

The chain carries TRBV25-1 and TRBJ2-2; 8 positions match TRBD1. CDR3 length: 16 residues. Germline V CDR1 and CDR2: MGHDK, SYGVNS. Trimming cost V 4 bases and J 4 bases; bases outside gene matches: 8. The DNA for the CDR3 is TGTGCCAGCAGTGGCCCCGGACAGGGTGGCACCGGGGAGCTGTTTTTT. It yields the protein CASSGPGQGGTGELFF.

This chain connects TRBV19 to TRBJ2-7, with 9 nucleotides matching TRBD1. V trimming: 7 bases; J trimming: 3 bases; junction bases outside the gene matches: 7. The CDR3 is 14 amino acids. Per germline, CDR1 LNHDA and CDR2 SQIVND (reference sequence). Here the CDR3 reads CASKRDRGNYEQYF. CDR3 DNA: TGTGCCAGTAAAAGAGACAGGGGGAACTACGAGCAGTACTTC.